The 6 T cell receptor beta chains presented below share a single source sample, sequenced in a study of blood T cells in healthy people across ages. A J-beta primer mix and a sample-barcoded 5' primer were used in a second PCR of about 7 to 12 cycles. A single record per CDR3 protein comes from TCRdb applying MiXCR to the 5' RACE reads. The top ten clones hold roughly 12% of a sample with 1.5 million to 2 million distinct CDR3 sequences, about 31% of them seen once. The sample consisted of blood. The receptors come from a woman in her 30s in good health.

J is TRBJ2-7 and V is TRBV15, with D perhaps TRBD1 (6 bases). V was trimmed by 1 base and J by 3 bases, leaving 13 bases between them. The CDR3 totals 15 residues. Germline V gene sequence: CDR1 LNHNV, CDR2 YYDKDF (reference sequence). The chain's CDR3 is CATSRGRDTNYEQYF. CDR3 in DNA: TGTGCCACCAGCAGAGGAAGGGACACCAACTACGAGCAGTACTTC.

The chain employs TRBV20-1 and TRBJ2-6; no firm D call. This CDR3 contains 16 residues. V was trimmed by 5 bases and J by 0 bases, leaving 14 bases between them. From germline, CDR1 is DFQATT and CDR2 SNEGSKA (reference sequence). The CDR3 coding sequence is TGCAGTGCTTCCAAGGGCCCACTCTCTGGGGCCAACGTCCTGACTTTC. Its translation: CSASKGPLSGANVLTF.

The chain uses TRBV4-1 and TRBJ2-3; D may be TRBD1 or TRBD2 (6 bases each). Germline V lookup: CDR1 MGHRA, CDR2 YSYEKL. The CDR3 runs to 15 residues. Trimming cost V 1 base and J 5 bases, with 13 bases left between them. In DNA, the CDR3 is TGCGCCAGCAGCCAAGCGGGGGCCCGCGGAGATACGCAGTATTTT. Translated: CASSQAGARGDTQYF.

Comment on this clonotype: An end of the junction differs from the germline gene, which may be a read error. The chain combines TRBV27 with TRBJ1-1; the D is unclear. The CDR3 consists of 13 residues. Germline V lookup: CDR1 MNHEY, CDR2 SMNVEV (reference sequence). The chain's CDR3 is CATKHGSNTEAFF. The CDR3 coding sequence is TGCGCCACCAAACATGGGTCGAACACTGAAGCTTTCTTT.

This sequence joins TRBV6-4 and TRBJ2-7; D gene unclear. Trimming left V 0 bases short and J 2 bases short, with 8 bases between. Germline V gene lookup returns CDR1 MRHNA and CDR2 SNTAGT. This CDR3 contains 14 residues. CDR3 protein: CASSDSKVTYEQYF. CDR3 DNA sequence: TGTGCCAGCAGTGACTCGAAGGTTACCTACGAGCAGTACTTC.

There are a few counts of this clonotype. V and J are TRBV28 and TRBJ2-2, with 7 nucleotides matching TRBD1. The germline V gene encodes CDR1 MDHEN and CDR2 SYDVKM. The CDR3 is 16 residues long. J gave up 0 bases and V 3 bases, and 4 bases lay outside the gene matches. The CDR3 DNA reads as TGTGCCAGCAGTTTTAATGGACAGGCGAACACCGGGGAGCTGTTTTTT. It specifies CASSFNGQANTGELFF.